This T cell receptor beta chain was sequenced for a study of cytomegalovirus exposure and HLA in healthy donors. Background on the study: Earlier findings included more than 95 million unique TCR beta sequences obtained from about 170 million T cells.

Study-wide results and caveats: Productive status was seen about 87% or about 30% of the time for most TCR beta V segments in an earlier analysis. Several of the most significant clusters appeared, in a later analysis, to be linked to common viral pathogens. Accurate prediction of HLA-A and HLA-B alleles (for most subjects) was reportedly achieved from TCR beta sequences.

CDR1 is LNHDA and CDR2 is SQIVND in the germline V gene (reference sequence). The ends were cut back, 3 bases at V and 1 base at J, with 13 bases in the middle. This CDR3 has 16 residues. Amplification used 60 Vbeta primers and 13 Jbeta primers. Some clones are missing from TCRdb's copy, which holds only in-frame ones; the method was immunoSEQ multiplex PCR. The sample has about 70,000 clones, and its top ten clones hold approximately 1.7%. A note on this clone: Its target is unknown.

This receptor was obtained from a woman aged 25 to 39 in good health and CMV-seronegative. Specimen: PBMCs. V usage is TRBV19 and J usage is TRBJ1-5, with D possibly being TRBD1 (5 bases). In DNA, the CDR3 is TGTGCCAGTAGTATCCTCCGACAGCCGAGCAATCAGCCCCAGCATTTT. Its protein product is CASSILRQPSNQPQHF.